This T cell receptor (beta chain) was captured in a study of blood T cell repertoires in COVID-19. Whole-study context: The United States, Italy and Spain were the sources of the acute and convalescent COVID-19 samples. PBMCs, B-cell-depleted T cells, or T cells were the source of the cDNA or gDNA that made up the material.

As originally analysed: How many nucleated cells were present was estimated from reference gene primer amplification. Here immunoSEQ multiplex PCR was the method, and the copy in TCRdb shows in-frame clones only, minus some. For V, J and clone size, that table is used; D and trimming come from the DNA. In the table there are around 60,000 clones, roughly 88% of which are singletons. Germline loops: CDR1 SGHDT, CDR2 YYEEEE. The CDR3 runs to 16 residues. Trimming cost V 4 bases and J 3 bases, with 14 bases left between them. This receptor was obtained from a man aged 45-65 years with active COVID-19. Sequencing was performed on peripheral blood. This sequence joins TRBV5-6 and TRBJ1-6; possibly TRBD1 for D (5 bases). For the CDR3, the DNA is TGTGCCAGCAGCCCCCTTGACAGCCGCTATAATTCACCCCTCCACTTT. Translated: CASSPLDSRYNSPLHF.